These T cell receptor beta chains were read from a single sample in a study of T cell repertoires in cytomegalovirus infection. These TCRs' antigens remain unknown. TCRdb passed the reads through MiXCR, listing each CDR3 protein once. Of about 68,000 distinct CDR3 sequences listed, 22% are singletons. The sequenced sample was PBMCs, sequenced either directly or after in vitro stimulation (not recorded which). The receptors originated from a human donor in good health (CMV status not recorded). Some clones in this sample may be carry-over from other donors' samples. The CDR3 runs from the conserved cysteine through the conserved F or W. Each record gives: clone size, D gene, J gene, V gene, CDR3 DNA, CDR3 protein. D genes are given only for firm matches. A row's size may be missing; if present it is once, few, many or a size class.

clone size: few
D gene: NA
J gene: TRBJ2-3
V gene: TRBV24-1
CDR3 DNA: TGTGCCACCAGTGATCTACCCTCAGAGGGGAGCACAGATACGCAGTATTTT
CDR3 protein: CATSDLPSEGSTDTQYF

clone size: few
D gene: TRBD2
J gene: TRBJ2-3
V gene: TRBV6-5
CDR3 DNA: TGTGCCAGCAGTTCGACTAGCTCCCCAGATACGCAGTATTTT
CDR3 protein: CASSSTSSPDTQYF

clone size: NA
D gene: NA
J gene: TRBJ2-4
V gene: TRBV6-6
CDR3 DNA: TGTGCCAGCAGTGACGGGGTCGGAAACATTCAGTACTTC
CDR3 protein: CASSDGVGNIQYF

clone size: few
D gene: NA
J gene: TRBJ1-5
V gene: TRBV10-2
CDR3 DNA: TGCGCCAGCAGTGACTTGGGCAGCAATCAGCCCCAGCATTTT
CDR3 protein: CASSDLGSNQPQHF

clone size: many
D gene: NA
J gene: TRBJ2-1
V gene: TRBV28
CDR3 DNA: TGTGCCAGCAGTTTAAGATACAATGAGCAGTTCTTC
CDR3 protein: CASSLRYNEQFF

clone size: few
D gene: NA
J gene: TRBJ1-1
V gene: TRBV6-6
CDR3 DNA: TGTGCCAGCAGTTACTGGCGGGGGCACGTGAACACTGAAGCTTTCTTT
CDR3 protein: CASSYWRGHVNTEAFF

clone size: NA
D gene: TRBD2
J gene: TRBJ2-1
V gene: TRBV5-1
CDR3 DNA: TGCGCCAGCAGCTTGGCCTCTAGCGGGAGAGATGAGCAGTTCTTC
CDR3 protein: CASSLASSGRDEQFF

clone size: many
D gene: TRBD1
J gene: TRBJ2-1
V gene: TRBV28
CDR3 DNA: TGTGCCAGCAGGGGACAGGGAACCTACAATGAGCAGTTCTTC
CDR3 protein: CASRGQGTYNEQFF

clone size: few
D gene: NA
J gene: TRBJ1-5
V gene: TRBV30
CDR3 DNA: TGTGCCTGGAGTGACGGTCGGACAGCGAATCAGCCCCAGCATTTT
CDR3 protein: CAWSDGRTANQPQHF

clone size: NA
D gene: TRBD2
J gene: TRBJ2-3
V gene: TRBV7-3
CDR3 DNA: TGTGCCAGCAGCCCGGGACTAGCGGACGATACGCAGTATTTT
CDR3 protein: CASSPGLADDTQYF

clone size: many
D gene: NA
J gene: TRBJ2-4
V gene: TRBV4-1
CDR3 DNA: TGCGCCAGCAGCCAAGAAGTCGGCAGCGGATCCCTAGCCAAAAACATTCAGTACTTC
CDR3 protein: CASSQEVGSGSLAKNIQYF

clone size: NA
D gene: TRBD2
J gene: TRBJ2-1
V gene: TRBV14
CDR3 DNA: TGTGCCAGCAGCCAAGCGGGGACTAGCTGGGGCAATGAGCAGTTCTTC
CDR3 protein: CASSQAGTSWGNEQFF

clone size: NA
D gene: NA
J gene: TRBJ2-1
V gene: TRBV19
CDR3 DNA: TGTGCCAGTAGTATAGGGCAGGGGGGCCGCAATGAGCAGTTCTTC
CDR3 protein: CASSIGQGGRNEQFF

clone size: NA
D gene: NA
J gene: TRBJ2-1
V gene: TRBV27
CDR3 DNA: TGTGCCAGCAGTTTTTCCAGGAATGAGCAGTTCTTC
CDR3 protein: CASSFSRNEQFF

clone size: few
D gene: TRBD1
J gene: TRBJ2-3
V gene: TRBV7-9
CDR3 DNA: TGTGCCAGCAGACAACAAGGTTCCGGACAGGGGACAGATACGCAGTATTTT
CDR3 protein: CASRQQGSGQGTDTQYF

clone size: NA
D gene: TRBD2
J gene: TRBJ2-3
V gene: TRBV27
CDR3 DNA: TGTGCCAGCAGTACTAGCGGGAGGGCCGGAGATACGCAGTATTTT
CDR3 protein: CASSTSGRAGDTQYF

clone size: many
D gene: NA
J gene: TRBJ1-1
V gene: TRBV27
CDR3 DNA: TGTGCCAGCAGTTTATGGGGGAACACTGAAGCTTTCTTT
CDR3 protein: CASSLWGNTEAFF

clone size: NA
D gene: TRBD1
J gene: TRBJ2-1
V gene: TRBV27
CDR3 DNA: TGTGCCAGCAGTTACTCCCGGGACAGCTTCCTCTTCTCCTACAATGAGCAGTTCTTC
CDR3 protein: CASSYSRDSFLFSYNEQFF

clone size: many
D gene: NA
J gene: TRBJ2-1
V gene: TRBV6-2/TRBV6-3
CDR3 DNA: TGTGCCAGCAGTTACGTCGGGGATGAGCAGTTCTTC
CDR3 protein: CASSYVGDEQFF

clone size: few
D gene: NA
J gene: TRBJ1-1
V gene: TRBV6-1
CDR3 DNA: TGTGCCAGCAGGAGTCTCATGAACACTGAAGCTTTCTTT
CDR3 protein: CASRSLMNTEAFF

clone size: few
D gene: NA
J gene: TRBJ2-3
V gene: TRBV5-1
CDR3 DNA: TGCGCCAGCAGCATACGTAACAGGGCTGGCCGTTATAGCACAGATACGCAGTATTTT
CDR3 protein: CASSIRNRAGRYSTDTQYF

clone size: few
D gene: NA
J gene: TRBJ1-5
V gene: TRBV10-3
CDR3 DNA: TGTGCCATCATCAAAGGAGGTCAGCCCCAGCATTTT
CDR3 protein: CAIIKGGQPQHF

clone size: NA
D gene: NA
J gene: TRBJ2-5
V gene: TRBV7-9
CDR3 DNA: TGTGCCAGCAGGGCCGGGACCCACCCCCCGTACTTC
CDR3 protein: CASRAGTHPPYF

clone size: few
D gene: NA
J gene: TRBJ1-4
V gene: TRBV19
CDR3 DNA: TGTGCCAGTAGTAATTTGCCCGGAGCAGATGAAAAACTGTTTTTT
CDR3 protein: CASSNLPGADEKLFF

clone size: many
D gene: NA
J gene: TRBJ1-2
V gene: TRBV7-2
CDR3 DNA: TGTGCCAGCAGCTACTACAGGGACGGCTACACCTTC
CDR3 protein: CASSYYRDGYTF